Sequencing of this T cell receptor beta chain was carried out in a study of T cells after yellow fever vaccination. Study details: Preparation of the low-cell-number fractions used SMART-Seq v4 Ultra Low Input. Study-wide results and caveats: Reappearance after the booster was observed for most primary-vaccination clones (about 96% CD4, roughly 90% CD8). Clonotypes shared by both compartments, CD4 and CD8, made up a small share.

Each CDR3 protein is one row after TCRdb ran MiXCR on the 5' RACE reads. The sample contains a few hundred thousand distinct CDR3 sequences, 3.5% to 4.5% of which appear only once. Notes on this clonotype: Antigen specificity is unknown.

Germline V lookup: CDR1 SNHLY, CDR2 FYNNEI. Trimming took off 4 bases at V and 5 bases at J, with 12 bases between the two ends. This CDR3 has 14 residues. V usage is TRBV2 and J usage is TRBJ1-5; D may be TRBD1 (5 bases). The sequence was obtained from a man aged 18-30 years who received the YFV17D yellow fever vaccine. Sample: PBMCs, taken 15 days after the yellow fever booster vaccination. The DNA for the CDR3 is TGTGCCAGCAGTGGTCAGGGAGTTGATCAGCCCCAGCATTTT. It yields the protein CASSGQGVDQPQHF. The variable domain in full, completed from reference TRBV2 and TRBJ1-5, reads EPEVTQTPSHQVTQMGQEVILRCVPISNHLYFYWYRQILGQKVEFLVSFYNNEISEKSEIFDDQFSVERPDGSNFTLKIRSTKLEDSAMYFCASSGQGVDQPQHFGDGTRLSIL.